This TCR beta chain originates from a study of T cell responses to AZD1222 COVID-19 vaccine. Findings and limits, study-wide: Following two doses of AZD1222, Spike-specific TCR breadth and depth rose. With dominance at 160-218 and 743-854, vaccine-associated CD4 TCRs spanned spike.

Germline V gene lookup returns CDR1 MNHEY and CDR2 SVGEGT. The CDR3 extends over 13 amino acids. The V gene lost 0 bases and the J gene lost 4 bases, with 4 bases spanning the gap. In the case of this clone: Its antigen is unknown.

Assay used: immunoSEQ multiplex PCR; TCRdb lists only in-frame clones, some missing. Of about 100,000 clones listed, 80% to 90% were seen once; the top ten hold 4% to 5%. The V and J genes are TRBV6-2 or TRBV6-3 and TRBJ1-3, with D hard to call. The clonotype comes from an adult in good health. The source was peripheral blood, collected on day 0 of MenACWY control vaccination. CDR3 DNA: TGTGCCAGCAGTTACTCGACCGGAAACACCATATATTTT. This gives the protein CASSYSTGNTIYF.